This paragraph reports one TCR beta chain. This sample was included in a study of blood T cell repertoires in COVID-19. Study-wide background: Acute and convalescent COVID-19 specimens originated in the United States, Italy and Spain.

Germline V gene sequence: CDR1 MDHEN, CDR2 SYDVKM. CDR3 length: 15 amino acids. The V gene lost 5 bases and the J gene lost 1 base, with 15 bases spanning the gap. In the original processing: Researchers report that nucleated cell counts were estimated from reference gene primer amplification. TCRdb keeps only in-frame clones here, not all; method: immunoSEQ multiplex PCR. V and J calls plus clone size are reproduced from that table; the DNA served to infer D and trimming. This table has some 150,000 clones, around 89% appearing once. Living in 24 US areas, the participants were between about 18 and 95 years of age. Cohorts were determined from participant-reported clinical history.

The chain uses TRBV28 and TRBJ2-7; D may be TRBD1 (6 bases). Sequencing was done on a sample of PBMCs or T cells enriched from blood (not recorded which). The TCR comes from a woman aged 18-29 years who had recovered from COVID-19. CDR3 coding DNA: TGTGCCAGCAGTCCCAGGGGCCGGGGTTCCTACGAGCAGTACTTC. Protein sequence: CASSPRGRGSYEQYF.